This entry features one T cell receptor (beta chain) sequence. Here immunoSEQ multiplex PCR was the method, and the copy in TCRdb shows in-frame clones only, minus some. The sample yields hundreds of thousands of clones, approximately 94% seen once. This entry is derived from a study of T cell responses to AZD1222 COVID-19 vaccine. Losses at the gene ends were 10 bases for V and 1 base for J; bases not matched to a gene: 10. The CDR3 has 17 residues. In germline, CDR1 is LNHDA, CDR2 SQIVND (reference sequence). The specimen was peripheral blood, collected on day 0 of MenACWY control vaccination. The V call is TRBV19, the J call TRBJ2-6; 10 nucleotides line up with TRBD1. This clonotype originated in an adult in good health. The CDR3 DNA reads TGTGCCACCAGGACAGGGGGGTTTATGTCTGGGGCCAACGTCCTGACTTTC. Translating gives CATRTGGFMSGANVLTF. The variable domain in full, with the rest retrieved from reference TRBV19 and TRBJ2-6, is DGGITQSPKYLFRKEGQNVTLSCEQNLNHDAMYWYRQDPGQGLRLIYYSQIVNDFQKGDIAEGYSVSREKKESFPLTVTSAQKNPTAFYLCATRTGGFMSGANVLTFGAGSRLTVL.